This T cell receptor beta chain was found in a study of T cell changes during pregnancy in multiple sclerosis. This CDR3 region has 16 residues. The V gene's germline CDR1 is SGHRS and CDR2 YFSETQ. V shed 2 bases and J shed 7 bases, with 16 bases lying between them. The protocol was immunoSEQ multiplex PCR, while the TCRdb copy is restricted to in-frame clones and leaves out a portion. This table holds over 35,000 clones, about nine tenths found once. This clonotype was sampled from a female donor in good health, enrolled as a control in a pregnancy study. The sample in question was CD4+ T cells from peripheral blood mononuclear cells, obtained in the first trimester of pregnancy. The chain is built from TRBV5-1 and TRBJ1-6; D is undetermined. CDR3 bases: TGCGCCAGCAGCTTAACAGCTACTCCCGCCAATTCACCCCTCCACTTT. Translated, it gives CASSLTATPANSPLHF. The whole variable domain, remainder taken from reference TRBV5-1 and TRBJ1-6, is KAGVTQTPRYLIKTRGQQVTLSCSPISGHRSVSWYQQTPGQGLQFLFEYFSETQRNKGNFPGRFSGRQFSNSRSEMNVSTLELGDSALYLCASSLTATPANSPLHFGNGTRLTVT.